These 6 T cell receptor beta chains share one sample of origin, sequenced in a study of identifying expanded T cells in peripheral blood. Repertoires were generated with immunoSEQ multiplex PCR, while TCRdb's copy carries only in-frame clones and drops some. The data contain more than 75,000 clones, 88% of them seen just once; the ten biggest clones take up about 3.9%. The sequenced sample consisted of blood. All receptors come from a person aged 18 to 70 in good health.

CDR3 in DNA: TGTGCCAGCAGTTTATCCGGGACTAGCGGAAGAAGCACAGATACGCAGTATTTT. This encodes CASSLSGTSGRSTDTQYF. The chain employs TRBV27 and TRBJ2-3, with TRBD2 matching over 11 bases. In germline, CDR1 is MNHEY, CDR2 SMNVEV (reference sequence). The CDR3 extends over 18 amino acids. V shed 0 bases, J shed 0 bases, and the junction held 5 bases outside the gene matches.

V is TRBV19 and J is TRBJ1-2, with D perhaps matching TRBD1 (6 bases). Trimming shortened V by 3 bases and J by 2 bases, and 16 bases separated the two germline ends. Germline-derived CDR1 and CDR2 are LNHDA and SQIVND (reference sequence). This CDR3 region has 16 residues. This CDR3 is CASSISFGQTNYGYTF. CDR3 bases: TGTGCCAGTAGTATCTCCTTTGGACAGACGAACTATGGCTACACCTTC.

The V gene is TRBV30, the J gene TRBJ1-3, with D maybe TRBD1 (5 bases). The CDR3 spans 14 residues. The germline gives CDR1 GTSNPN, CDR2 SVGIG (reference sequence). V lost 3 bases and J lost 1, with 10 bases in between. CDR3 sequence: CAWSAGGSGNTIYF. The CDR3, as DNA: TGTGCCTGGAGCGCCGGGGGATCTGGAAACACCATATATTTT. Full variable domain (missing parts from reference TRBV30 and TRBJ1-3): SQTIHQWPATLVQPVGSPLSLECTVEGTSNPNLYWYRQAAGRGLQLLFYSVGIGQISSEVPQNLSASRPQDRQFILSSKKLLLSDSGFYLCAWSAGGSGNTIYFGEGSWLTVV.

The chain joins TRBV27 to TRBJ2-3; 7 bases fit TRBD2. In germline, CDR1 is MNHEY, CDR2 SMNVEV (reference sequence). The CDR3 loop spans 15 amino acids. V lost 7 bases, J lost 2 bases, and 9 bases stayed unmatched. CDR3 residues: CASKAGLWDTDTQYF. The CDR3 bases are TGTGCCAGCAAGGCGGGACTATGGGACACAGATACGCAGTATTTT.

This chain links TRBV14 with TRBJ2-3, with 9 bases fitting TRBD2. CDR3 length: 17 amino acids. V lost 1 base to trimming and J lost 1 base; unmatched junction nucleotides: 6. The germline gives CDR1 SGHDN, CDR2 FVKESK. The CDR3 protein is CASSQGLRLAGTDTQYF. CDR3 nucleotides: TGTGCCAGCAGCCAAGGCCTGCGACTAGCGGGCACAGATACGCAGTATTTT. Full variable domain (missing parts from reference TRBV14 and TRBJ2-3): EAGVTQFPSHSVIEKGQTVTLRCDPISGHDNLYWYRRVMGKEIKFLLHFVKESKQDESGMPNNRFLAERTGGTYSTLKVQPAELEDSGVYFCASSQGLRLAGTDTQYFGPGTRLTVL.

In DNA form, the CDR3 reads TGTGCCAGCAGCTGGGGACAGGGCGCCTACGAGCAGTACTTC. This codes for CASSWGQGAYEQYF. V and J are TRBV5-6 and TRBJ2-7, with 9 nucleotides matching TRBD1. Germline values: CDR1 SGHDT, CDR2 YYEEEE. The CDR3 sequence is 14 residues long. J gave up 2 bases and V 3 bases, and 3 bases lay outside the gene matches.